Sequencing of this T cell receptor beta chain was carried out in a study of memory CD4+ T cells and cytomegalovirus serostatus. V was cut by 7 bases and J by 6 bases, with 19 bases left in between. The germline gives CDR1 SGDLS, CDR2 YYNGEE. CDR3 length: 14 amino acids. The sort gate was single viable CD3+CD4+CD8-CD45RO+ cells for memory CD4+ T cells. Here immunoSEQ multiplex PCR was the method, and the copy in TCRdb shows in-frame clones only, minus some. The profile shows 40,000 to 55,000 clones, approximately 82% of them singletons. As regards this clone: Its antigen is still unknown.

Study-wide results and limits: CD4+ memory repertoires contained about two fifths of the roughly 160 reported CMV TCRbeta sequences.

The sequenced material came from memory CD4+ T cells from blood. The chain carries TRBV9 and TRBJ1-2, with a weak D call TRBD1 (5 bases). The receptor was derived from an adult in good health and CMV-seronegative. CDR3 nucleotide sequence: TGTGCCAGCTCGCAGGGCTGGGGTATTGATGGCTACACCTTC. Amino acid sequence: CASSQGWGIDGYTF.